Listed here is a single T cell receptor beta chain. What it binds is not known. This specimen comes from a study of OX40 agonist ivuxolimab in advanced cancers. Notes on the study in general: Partial responders dosed at 0.1-3.0 mg/kg displayed clonal expansion ranking among the lowest. Nonresponders included some who also had low normalized T-cell clonal expansion.

Assay: immunoSEQ multiplex PCR; the TCRdb copy retains only in-frame clones and omits some. The data hold about 14,000 clones, with roughly 79% observed a single time. V lost 4 bases to trimming and J lost 2 bases; unmatched junction nucleotides: 6. This CDR3 is 15 amino acids long. Per germline, CDR1 SGHRS and CDR2 YFSETQ. The V and J genes are TRBV5-1 and TRBJ1-5; 7 positions match TRBD1. This receptor was taken from an adult with an advanced solid tumor such as melanoma, head and neck, liver or kidney cancer. The input for sequencing was CD4+ or CD8+ T cells sorted from blood, taken in a trial of the OX40 agonist ivuxolimab. CDR3 nucleotide sequence: TGCGCCAGCAGCGTAGGGGGCGCGGGCAATCAGCCCCAGCATTTT. Residues: CASSVGGAGNQPQHF.